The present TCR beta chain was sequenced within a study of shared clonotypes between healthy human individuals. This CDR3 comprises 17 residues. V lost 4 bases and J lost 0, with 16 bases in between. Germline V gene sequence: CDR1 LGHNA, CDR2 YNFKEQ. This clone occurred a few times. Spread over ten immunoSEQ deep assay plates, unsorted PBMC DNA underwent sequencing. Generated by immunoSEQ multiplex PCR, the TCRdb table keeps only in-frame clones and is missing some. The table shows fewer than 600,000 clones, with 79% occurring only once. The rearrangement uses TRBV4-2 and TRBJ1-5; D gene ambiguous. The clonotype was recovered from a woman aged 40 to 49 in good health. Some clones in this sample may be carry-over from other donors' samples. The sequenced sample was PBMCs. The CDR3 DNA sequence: TGTGCCAGCAGCCTGTCGGAGTCTCTTGGTAGCAATCAGCCCCAGCATTTT. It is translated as CASSLSESLGSNQPQHF.